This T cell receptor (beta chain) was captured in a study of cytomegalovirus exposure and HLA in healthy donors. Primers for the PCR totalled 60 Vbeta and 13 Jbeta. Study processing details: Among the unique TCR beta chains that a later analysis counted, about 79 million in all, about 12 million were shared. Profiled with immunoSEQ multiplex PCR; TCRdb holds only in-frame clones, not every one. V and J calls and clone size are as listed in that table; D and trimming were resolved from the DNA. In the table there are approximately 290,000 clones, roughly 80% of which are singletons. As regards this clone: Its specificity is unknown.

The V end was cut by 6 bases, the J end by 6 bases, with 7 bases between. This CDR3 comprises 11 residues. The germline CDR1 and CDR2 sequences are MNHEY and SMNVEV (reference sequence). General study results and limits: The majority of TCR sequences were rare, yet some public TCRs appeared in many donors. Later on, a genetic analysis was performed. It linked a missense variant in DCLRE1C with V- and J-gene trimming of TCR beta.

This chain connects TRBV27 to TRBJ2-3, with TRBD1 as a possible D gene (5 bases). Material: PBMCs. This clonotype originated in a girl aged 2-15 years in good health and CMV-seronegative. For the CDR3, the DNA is TGTGCCAGCAGGGGGCGCGATACGCAGTATTTT. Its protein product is CASRGRDTQYF.